This T cell receptor (beta chain) was profiled in a study of T cell changes during pregnancy in multiple sclerosis. The table lists this clone with a few counts. Sequenced by immunoSEQ multiplex PCR; TCRdb stores in-frame clones only, minus some. Of tens of thousands of clones detected, more than 90% appear once; the ten largest clones hold almost 2%. The germline gives CDR1 SEHNR, CDR2 FQNEAQ (reference sequence). V lost 2 bases to trimming and J lost 6 bases, with 11 bases between them. CDR3 length equals 13 residues. This TCR derives from a female donor in good health, enrolled as a control in a pregnancy study. V usage is TRBV7-9 and J usage is TRBJ2-7; a possible D gene is TRBD2 (6 bases). The starting material was CD4+ T cells from peripheral blood mononuclear cells, obtained after pregnancy. The CDR3 coding sequence is TGTGCCAGCAGCTTACAGTTGGAGGGCGAGCAGTACTTC. Translating it yields CASSLQLEGEQYF.